This is a list of T cell receptor beta chains from one sample in a study of blood T cells in healthy people across ages. MiXCR, run by TCRdb on the 5' RACE reads, gives a single entry per CDR3 protein. Of fewer than 1,200,000 distinct CDR3 sequences in the sample, 20% to 25% were seen once. The same data also contributed to another study, on T cells of mothers and their children.

Material: blood. The receptors were sampled from a girl aged 2-10 years in good health. Both conserved end residues are part of each CDR3. The D gene is left open where the match is weak. Clone size is stated in some rows and not others, as once, few, many or a class when expanded.

v_gene	abundance	d_gene	j_gene	CDR3aa	CDR3nt
TRBV12-3/TRBV12-4	NA	TRBD2	TRBJ2-2	CASSRSLKTSERNLANTGELFF	TGTGCCAGCAGTCGATCCCTCAAAACTAGCGAACGAAATCTCGCGAACACCGGGGAGCTGTTTTTT
TRBV6-5	NA	TRBD1	TRBJ1-6	CASTFGTDNSPLHF	TGTGCCAGCACCTTCGGGACAGATAATTCACCCCTCCACTTT
TRBV11-3	few	NA	TRBJ2-1	CASSPPSGGAWNEQFF	TGTGCCAGCAGCCCACCTTCAGGGGGGGCCTGGAATGAGCAGTTCTTC
TRBV2	few	TRBD2	TRBJ2-5	CAARTSVETQYF	TGTGCCGCACGAACTAGCGTAGAGACCCAGTACTTC
TRBV6-1	NA	NA	TRBJ2-3	CASNEERNTDTQYF	TGTGCCAGCAATGAGGAGAGGAACACAGATACGCAGTATTTT
TRBV20-1	NA	NA	TRBJ1-2	CSASFGGSGYTF	TGCAGTGCTAGTTTCGGGGGCAGTGGCTACACCTTC
TRBV29-1	NA	TRBD2	TRBJ2-1	CSAKQLAGGYNEQFF	TGCAGCGCCAAGCAACTAGCGGGGGGATACAATGAGCAGTTCTTC
TRBV7-8	NA	NA	TRBJ2-6	CASSPNPTGANVLTF	TGTGCCAGCAGCCCCAATCCCACTGGGGCCAACGTCCTGACTTTC
TRBV7-2	NA	NA	TRBJ1-2	CASSPPGPHGNTF	TGTGCCAGCAGCCCCCCGGGGCCACATGGTAACACCTTC
TRBV7-9	few	TRBD2	TRBJ2-1	CASSPRGSGGTYNEQFF	TGTGCCAGCAGCCCCCGAGGGTCGGGGGGAACCTACAATGAGCAGTTCTTC
TRBV7-2	NA	NA	TRBJ1-2	CASSQRGVYGYTF	TGTGCCAGCAGCCAAAGAGGGGTCTATGGCTACACCTTC
TRBV12-3/TRBV12-4	few	NA	TRBJ2-5	CASIIERSGETQYF	TGTGCCAGTATAATCGAGCGGTCCGGTGAGACCCAGTACTTC
TRBV7-9	many	TRBD1	TRBJ2-7	CASTPGGYEQYF	TGTGCCAGCACCCCAGGGGGATACGAGCAGTACTTC
TRBV3-1	NA	NA	TRBJ2-5	CASSSNWGPETQYF	TGTGCCAGCAGCTCTAATTGGGGGCCAGAAACCCAGTACTTC
TRBV9	NA	NA	TRBJ1-2	CASSVGDKMGYTF	TGTGCCAGCAGCGTAGGGGACAAGATGGGCTACACCTTC
TRBV7-2	NA	TRBD1	TRBJ2-7	CASSVSSGGGYEQYF	TGTGCCAGCAGCGTCTCATCAGGGGGTGGATACGAGCAGTACTTC
TRBV29-1	few	NA	TRBJ2-5	CSVAPGPQYF	TGCAGCGTTGCCCCGGGACCTCAGTACTTC
TRBV29-1	few	NA	TRBJ2-7	CSVEGGEAYEQYF	TGCAGCGTTGAGGGCGGGGAAGCCTACGAGCAGTACTTC
TRBV12-3/TRBV12-4	few	TRBD1	TRBJ1-4	CASSPGTGVEKLFF	TGTGCCAGCAGTCCGGGGACAGGGGTCGAAAAACTGTTTTTT
TRBV10-3	NA	TRBD1	TRBJ2-7	CAIKVGQGYSYEQYF	TGTGCCATCAAGGTGGGACAGGGCTACTCCTACGAGCAGTACTTC
TRBV20-1	few	NA	TRBJ2-3	CSASEGDTQYF	TGCAGTGCTAGTGAGGGGGATACGCAGTATTTT
TRBV4-1	NA	TRBD2	TRBJ2-5	CASSPLGTRETQYF	TGCGCCAGCAGCCCACTCGGGACTAGGGAGACCCAGTACTTC
TRBV29-1	many	NA	TRBJ2-3	CSVDAAAAHTDTQYF	TGCAGCGTTGACGCAGCGGCGGCGCACACAGATACGCAGTATTTT
TRBV29-1	NA	NA	TRBJ1-1	CSSTLVEAFF	TGCAGTTCCACCCTTGTTGAAGCTTTCTTT
TRBV2	few	NA	TRBJ2-1	CAGADIRNEQFF	TGTGCCGGCGCCGACATTCGCAATGAGCAGTTCTTC
TRBV20-1	NA	TRBD2	TRBJ2-7	CSARRWLTSGFYEQYF	TGCAGTGCTAGACGGTGGCTGACTAGCGGATTCTACGAGCAGTACTTC
TRBV9	NA	TRBD2	TRBJ2-1	CASSSSGGDYNEQFF	TGTGCCAGCAGCTCTAGCGGGGGGGACTACAATGAGCAGTTCTTC
TRBV5-6	few	NA	TRBJ2-7	CASSLSGLPYEQYF	TGTGCCAGCAGCTTGTCCGGGTTACCCTACGAGCAGTACTTC
TRBV12-3/TRBV12-4	few	NA	TRBJ2-2	CASSLDGTYAGELFF	TGTGCCAGCAGTTTAGACGGGACATACGCCGGGGAGCTGTTTTTT